This T cell receptor (beta chain) was identified in a study of CD8 T cells in ankylosing spondylitis. Study-wide points: One TCR beta motif, made up of several highly homologous variants, appeared characteristic of ankylosing spondylitis blood.

In germline, CDR1 is MDHEN, CDR2 SYDVKM. V trimming: 3 bases; J trimming: 0 bases; junction bases outside the gene matches: 9. This CDR3 has 17 amino acids. Libraries for TCR beta were made by quantitative 5'-RACE with molecular barcodes. TCRdb re-called the 5' RACE reads through MiXCR, storing one row per CDR3 protein. This sample has approximately 300,000 distinct CDR3 sequences, with less than 9.5% found just once. This clonotype was observed at least ten times. Its antigen is as yet unknown. The source of this sequence is a male donor with ankylosing spondylitis. The sequencing input was blood, either unsorted or a sorted T cell fraction (not recorded which). The V and J genes are TRBV28 and TRBJ2-3, with 7 positions matching TRBD2. Written as DNA, the CDR3 is TGTGCCAGCAGTTTGAGGAGCGGGGTTATTAGCACAGATACGCAGTATTTT. It is translated as CASSLRSGVISTDTQYF.